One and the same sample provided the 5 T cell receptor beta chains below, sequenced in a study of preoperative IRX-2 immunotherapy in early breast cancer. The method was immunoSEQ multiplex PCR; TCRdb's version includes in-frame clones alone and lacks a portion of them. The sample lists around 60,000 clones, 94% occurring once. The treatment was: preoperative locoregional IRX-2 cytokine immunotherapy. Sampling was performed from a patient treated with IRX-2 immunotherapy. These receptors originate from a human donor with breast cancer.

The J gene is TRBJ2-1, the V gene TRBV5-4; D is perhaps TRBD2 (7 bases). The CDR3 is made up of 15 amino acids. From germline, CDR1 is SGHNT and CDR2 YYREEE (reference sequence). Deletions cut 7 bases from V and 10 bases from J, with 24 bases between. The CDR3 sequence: CASSPGGQKAGEQFF. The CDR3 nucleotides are TGTGCCAGCTCGCCGGGGGGCCAAAAGGCGGGAGAGCAGTTCTTC.

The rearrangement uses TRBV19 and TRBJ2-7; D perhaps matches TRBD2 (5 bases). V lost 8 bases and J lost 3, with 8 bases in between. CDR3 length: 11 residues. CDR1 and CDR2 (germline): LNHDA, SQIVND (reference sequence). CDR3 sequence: CASGEGYEQYF. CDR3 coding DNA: TGTGCCAGTGGCGAGGGCTACGAGCAGTACTTC. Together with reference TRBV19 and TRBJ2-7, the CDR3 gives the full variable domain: DGGITQSPKYLFRKEGQNVTLSCEQNLNHDAMYWYRQDPGQGLRLIYYSQIVNDFQKGDIAEGYSVSREKKESFPLTVTSAQKNPTAFYLCASGEGYEQYFGPGTRLTVT.

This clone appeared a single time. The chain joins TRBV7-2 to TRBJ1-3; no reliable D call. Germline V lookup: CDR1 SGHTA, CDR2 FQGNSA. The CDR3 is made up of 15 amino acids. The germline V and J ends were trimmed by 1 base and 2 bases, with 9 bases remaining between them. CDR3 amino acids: CASSLDIRPGNTIYF. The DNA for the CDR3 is TGTGCCAGCAGCTTAGATATCAGGCCTGGAAACACCATATATTTT.

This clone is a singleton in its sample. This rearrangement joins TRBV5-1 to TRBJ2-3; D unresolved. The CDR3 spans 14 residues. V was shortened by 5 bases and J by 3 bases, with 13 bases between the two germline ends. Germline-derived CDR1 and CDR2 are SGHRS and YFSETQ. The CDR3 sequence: CASSRSAITDTQYF. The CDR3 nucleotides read TGCGCCAGCAGTCGGAGCGCTATAACAGATACGCAGTATTTT.

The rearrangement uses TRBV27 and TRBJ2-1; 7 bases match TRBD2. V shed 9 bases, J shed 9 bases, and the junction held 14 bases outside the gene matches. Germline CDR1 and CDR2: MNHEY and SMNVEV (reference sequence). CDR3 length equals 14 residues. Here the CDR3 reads CASSMRGSWGEQFF. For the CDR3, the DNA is TGTGCCAGTTCGATGCGGGGGAGCTGGGGTGAGCAGTTCTTC.